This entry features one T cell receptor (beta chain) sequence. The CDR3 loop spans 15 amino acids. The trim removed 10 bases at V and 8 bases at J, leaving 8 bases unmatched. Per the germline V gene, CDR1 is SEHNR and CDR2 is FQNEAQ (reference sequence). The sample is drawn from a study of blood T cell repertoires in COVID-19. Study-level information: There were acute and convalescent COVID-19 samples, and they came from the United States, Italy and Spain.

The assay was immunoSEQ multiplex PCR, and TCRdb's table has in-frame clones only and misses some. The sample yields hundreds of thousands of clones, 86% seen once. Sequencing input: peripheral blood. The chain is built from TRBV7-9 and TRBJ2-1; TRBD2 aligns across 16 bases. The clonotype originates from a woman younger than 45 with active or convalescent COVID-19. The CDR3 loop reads CATPGLAGGWDEQFF. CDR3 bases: TGTGCCACCCCGGGACTAGCGGGGGGGTGGGATGAGCAGTTCTTC.